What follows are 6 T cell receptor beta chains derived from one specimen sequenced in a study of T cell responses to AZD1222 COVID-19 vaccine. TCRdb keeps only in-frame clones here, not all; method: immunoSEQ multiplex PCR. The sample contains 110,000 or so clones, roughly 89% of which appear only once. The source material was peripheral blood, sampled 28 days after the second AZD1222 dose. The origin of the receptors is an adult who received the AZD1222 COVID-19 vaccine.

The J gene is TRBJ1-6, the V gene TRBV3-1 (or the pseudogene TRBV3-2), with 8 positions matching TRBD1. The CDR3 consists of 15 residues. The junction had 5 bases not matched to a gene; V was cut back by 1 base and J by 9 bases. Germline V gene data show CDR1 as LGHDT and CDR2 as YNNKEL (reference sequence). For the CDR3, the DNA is TGTGCCAGCAGCCAAGCGGACAGGGTGTTTTCACCCCTCCACTTT. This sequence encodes CASSQADRVFSPLHF.

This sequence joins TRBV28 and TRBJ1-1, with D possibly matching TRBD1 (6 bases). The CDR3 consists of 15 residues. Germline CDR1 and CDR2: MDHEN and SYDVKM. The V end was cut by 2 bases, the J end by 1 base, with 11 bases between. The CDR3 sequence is CASSLVRGRNTEAFF. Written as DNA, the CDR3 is TGTGCCAGCAGTTTAGTCAGGGGCCGGAACACTGAAGCTTTCTTT.

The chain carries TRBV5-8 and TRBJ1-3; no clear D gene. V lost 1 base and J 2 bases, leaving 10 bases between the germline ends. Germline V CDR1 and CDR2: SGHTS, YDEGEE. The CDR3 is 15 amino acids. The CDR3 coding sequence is TGTGCCAGCAGCTTGACTGTTCAGGCTGGAAACACCATATATTTT. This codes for CASSLTVQAGNTIYF.

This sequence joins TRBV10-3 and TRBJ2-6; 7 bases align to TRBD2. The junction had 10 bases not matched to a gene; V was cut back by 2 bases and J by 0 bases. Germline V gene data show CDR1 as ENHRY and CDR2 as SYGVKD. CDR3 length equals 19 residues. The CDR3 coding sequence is TGTGCCATCAGTGAGCCCCCCGAGCGGGGTTTCTCTGGGGCCAACGTCCTGACTTTC. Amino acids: CAISEPPERGFSGANVLTF.

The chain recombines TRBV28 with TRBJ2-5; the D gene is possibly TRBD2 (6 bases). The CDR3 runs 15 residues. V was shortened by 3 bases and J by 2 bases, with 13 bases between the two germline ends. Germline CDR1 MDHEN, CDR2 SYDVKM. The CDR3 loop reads CASSLGGVQQETQYF. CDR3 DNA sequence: TGTGCCAGCAGTTTGGGGGGAGTTCAACAAGAGACCCAGTACTTC.

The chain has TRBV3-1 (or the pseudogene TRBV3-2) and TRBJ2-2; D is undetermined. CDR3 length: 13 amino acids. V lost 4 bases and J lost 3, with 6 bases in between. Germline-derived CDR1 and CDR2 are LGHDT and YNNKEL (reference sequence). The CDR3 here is CASSLSDTGELFF. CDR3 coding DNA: TGTGCCAGCAGCCTTTCGGACACCGGGGAGCTGTTTTTT.